These 19 T cell receptor beta chains were all obtained from the same sample, sequenced in a study of Ad26.COV2.S vaccination and SARS-CoV-2 variants. Generated by immunoSEQ multiplex PCR, the TCRdb table keeps only in-frame clones and is missing some. The table includes approximately 450,000 clones, around nine tenths detected once. Treatment meaning: about 20 received Ad26.COV2.S at low or high dose, single or two shots; five or six received placebo; per-sample allocation not given. Sampling was performed 63 days after the first vaccine or placebo injection. The specimen comprised peripheral blood, sampled in a trial of Ad26.COV2.S vaccine versus placebo. The receptor source for this set is a person between 18 and 60 years old who received the Ad26.COV2.S COVID-19 vaccine or a placebo.

V and J are TRBV7-8 and TRBJ2-1; D possibly uses TRBD1 or TRBD2 (6 bases each). The CDR3 consists of 15 residues. Germline-derived CDR1 and CDR2 are SGHVS and FQNEAQ. The ends were cut back, 3 bases at V and 4 bases at J, with 13 bases in the middle. CDR3 nucleotide sequence: TGTGCCAGCAGCTTCTCTATAGGGGGGTACAATGAGCAGTTCTTC. As protein: CASSFSIGGYNEQFF.

This chain uses TRBV28 with TRBJ2-7; D is possibly TRBD2 (7 bases). V lost 8 bases to trimming and J lost 1 base, with 21 bases between them. The germline gives CDR1 MDHEN, CDR2 SYDVKM. The length of the CDR3 is 16 residues. This chain's CDR3 is CASGTGRGGWSYEQYF. Written as DNA, the CDR3 is TGTGCCAGCGGAACTGGGAGGGGGGGTTGGTCCTACGAGCAGTACTTC.

This chain uses TRBV28 with TRBJ2-7; 7 bases are shared with TRBD2. V lost 2 bases to trimming and J lost 4 bases; unmatched junction nucleotides: 11. In germline, CDR1 is MDHEN, CDR2 SYDVKM. The CDR3 is 16 amino acids. The CDR3 is CASSLDLGSGTYEQYF. The CDR3 DNA reads as TGTGCCAGCAGTTTAGACCTGGGGAGCGGGACTTACGAGCAGTACTTC.

This clone was counted once. The V gene is TRBV30, the J gene TRBJ2-5, with D perhaps TRBD1 (5 bases). V gave up 2 bases and J gave up 5 bases, with 12 bases separating them. The CDR3 length is 13 residues. Per germline, CDR1 GTSNPN and CDR2 SVGIG (reference sequence). The CDR3 is CAWSRQYGETQYF. CDR3 nucleotides: TGTGCCTGGAGTCGACAGTATGGTGAGACCCAGTACTTC.

The J gene is TRBJ1-6, the V gene TRBV6-5; 7 nucleotides match TRBD1. Germline CDR1 reads MNHEY; CDR2 reads SVGAGI. This CDR3 is 14 amino acids long. V was clipped by 6 bases and J by 8 bases; unmatched bases: 7. CDR3 sequence: CASSPRGADSPLHF. CDR3 in DNA: TGTGCCAGCAGCCCCAGGGGGGCCGATTCACCCCTCCACTTT.

The chain links TRBV30 to TRBJ2-1; D ambiguous. V was cut by 1 base and J by 13 bases, with 14 bases left in between. CDR1 is GTSNPN and CDR2 is SVGIG in the germline V gene (reference sequence). CDR3 length equals 12 residues. Here the CDR3 DNA reads TGTGCCTGGAGTGCCCTCTCTCGGAAACAGTTCTTC. Protein product: CAWSALSRKQFF.

The chain couples TRBV29-1 to TRBJ1-2; possible D gene TRBD1, 6 bases. V lost 5 bases to trimming and J lost 1 base, with 17 bases between them. The CDR3 is 15 residues long. The germline gives CDR1 SQVTM, CDR2 ANQGSEA. Here the CDR3 reads CSVRGRGRINYGYTF. The CDR3 bases are TGCAGCGTTCGGGGCAGGGGCAGAATTAACTATGGCTACACCTTC.

The J gene is TRBJ2-5, the V gene TRBV5-5; 13 bases are a match to TRBD2. Trimming cost V 2 bases and J 5 bases; bases outside gene matches: 6. The length of the CDR3 is 16 residues. Germline CDR1 reads SGHKS; CDR2 reads YYEKEE (reference sequence). The CDR3 region is CASSFGLAGVEETQYF. The CDR3 nucleotides are TGTGCCAGCAGCTTTGGACTAGCGGGAGTTGAGGAGACCCAGTACTTC.

The rearrangement uses TRBV29-1 and TRBJ2-3; no clear D gene. Trimming took off 0 bases at V and 0 bases at J, with 16 bases between the two ends. Germline CDR1 SQVTM, CDR2 ANQGSEA. The CDR3 covers 17 residues. The CDR3 DNA sequence: TGCAGCGTTGAAGATCCCAACTTTCGAGAGAGCACAGATACGCAGTATTTT. Residues: CSVEDPNFRESTDTQYF.

This chain joins TRBV9 and TRBJ1-2; no clear D. Germline V gene lookup returns CDR1 SGDLS and CDR2 YYNGEE. The germline V and J ends were trimmed by 5 bases and 4 bases, with 15 bases remaining between them. The CDR3 totals 14 residues. For the CDR3, the DNA is TGTGCCAGCAGTAGTGGGGAAATAGGCTATGGCTACACCTTC. This translates into CASSSGEIGYGYTF.

The V and J genes are TRBV24-1 and TRBJ2-3; 9 bases line up with TRBD2. The V gene end was trimmed by 1 base and the J gene end by 5 bases; junction bases not matched to a gene: 6. This CDR3 spans 16 amino acids. Per the germline V gene, CDR1 is KGHDR and CDR2 is SFDVKD. In nucleotides, the CDR3 is TGTGCCACCAGTGATTTTTCGCGGGAGGGCCAAGATACGCAGTATTTT. This gives the protein CATSDFSREGQDTQYF.

V usage is TRBV7-7 and J usage is TRBJ2-3; no reliable D call. Germline V gene data show CDR1 as SSHAT and CDR2 as FNYEAQ (reference sequence). This CDR3 spans 13 amino acids. V was shortened by 6 bases and J by 2 bases, with 9 bases between the two germline ends. CDR3 loop: CASSQTFTDTQYF. The CDR3 DNA reads TGTGCCAGCAGTCAAACCTTCACAGATACGCAGTATTTT.

This chain uses TRBV18 with TRBJ1-6; the D gene is possibly TRBD1 (5 bases). With 3 bases removed from V and 8 bases from J, the gap between germline ends came to 8 bases. This CDR3 is 13 amino acids long. From germline, CDR1 is KGHSH and CDR2 LQKENI. This CDR3 is CASSPVGDSPLHF. CDR3 DNA: TGTGCCAGCTCACCGGTAGGGGATTCACCCCTCCACTTT.

On this clone: Other nucleotide sequences from this sample produce the same CDR3. V is TRBV7-2 and J is TRBJ2-5; the D gene is possibly TRBD1 (5 bases). CDR1 SGHTA and CDR2 FQGNSA come from the germline V gene. The CDR3 sequence is 14 residues long. Between the trimmed V and J ends, which lost 1 base and 5 bases, there was a span of 11 bases. Here the CDR3 reads CASSLGGGRETQYF. CDR3 bases: TGTGCCAGCAGCTTAGGGGGCGGACGGGAGACCCAGTACTTC.

The rearrangement uses TRBV28 and TRBJ2-3; D call uncertain. The germline V gene has CDR1 MDHEN and CDR2 SYDVKM. Trimming removed 6 bases from V and 2 bases from J, with 12 bases in between. The CDR3 runs 14 residues. This chain's CDR3 is CASSESSTTDTQYF. In DNA form, the CDR3 reads TGTGCCAGCAGCGAGAGTTCAACCACAGATACGCAGTATTTT.

J is TRBJ2-6 and V is TRBV11-2; D gene uncertain. Germline V gene lookup returns CDR1 SGHAT and CDR2 FQNNGV. This CDR3 is built from 15 residues. V was trimmed by 4 bases and J by 0 bases, leaving 7 bases between them. The CDR3 here is CASSYGDSGANVLTF. DNA of the CDR3: TGTGCCAGCAGCTATGGTGACTCTGGGGCCAACGTCCTGACTTTC.

V gene TRBV27 combines with J gene TRBJ2-7; D is possibly TRBD2 (5 bases). From germline, CDR1 is MNHEY and CDR2 SMNVEV (reference sequence). The CDR3 is 13 residues long. Trimming stripped 6 bases from V and 6 bases from J, with 15 bases between. The CDR3 DNA sequence: TGTGCCAGCAGCGGGGTCAGGTCCATCGAGCAGTACTTC. Translated, it gives CASSGVRSIEQYF.

The V call is TRBV28, the J call TRBJ2-7; D might be TRBD1 (5 bases). This CDR3 is 13 amino acids long. V lost 6 bases to trimming and J lost 1 base, with 10 bases between them. The germline V gene encodes CDR1 MDHEN and CDR2 SYDVKM. The CDR3 loop reads CASRNQGSYEQYF. The CDR3 DNA is TGTGCCAGCAGAAACCAGGGTTCCTACGAGCAGTACTTC.

The rearrangement uses TRBV6-2 or TRBV6-3 and TRBJ1-1; 8 nucleotides align to TRBD1. This CDR3 has 18 residues. The V segment lost 2 bases and the J segment 0 bases; nucleotides outside the gene matches: 11. CDR1 MNHEY and CDR2 SVGEGT come from the germline V gene. CDR3 coding DNA: TGTGCCAGCAGTTACACGTCCCGGGACAGGATATTGAACACTGAAGCTTTCTTT. This gives the protein CASSYTSRDRILNTEAFF.